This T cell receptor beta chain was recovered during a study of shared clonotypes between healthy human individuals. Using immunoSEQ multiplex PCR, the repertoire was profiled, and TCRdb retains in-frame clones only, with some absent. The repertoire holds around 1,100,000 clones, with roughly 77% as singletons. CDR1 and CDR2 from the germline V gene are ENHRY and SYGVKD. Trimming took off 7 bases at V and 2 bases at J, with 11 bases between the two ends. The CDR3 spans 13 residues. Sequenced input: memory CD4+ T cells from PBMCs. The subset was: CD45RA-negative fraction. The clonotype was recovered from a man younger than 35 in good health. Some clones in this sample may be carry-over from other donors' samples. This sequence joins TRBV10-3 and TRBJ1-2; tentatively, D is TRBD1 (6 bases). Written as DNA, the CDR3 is TGTGCCATCAACGGACAGATGAACTATGGCTACACCTTC. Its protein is CAINGQMNYGYTF.